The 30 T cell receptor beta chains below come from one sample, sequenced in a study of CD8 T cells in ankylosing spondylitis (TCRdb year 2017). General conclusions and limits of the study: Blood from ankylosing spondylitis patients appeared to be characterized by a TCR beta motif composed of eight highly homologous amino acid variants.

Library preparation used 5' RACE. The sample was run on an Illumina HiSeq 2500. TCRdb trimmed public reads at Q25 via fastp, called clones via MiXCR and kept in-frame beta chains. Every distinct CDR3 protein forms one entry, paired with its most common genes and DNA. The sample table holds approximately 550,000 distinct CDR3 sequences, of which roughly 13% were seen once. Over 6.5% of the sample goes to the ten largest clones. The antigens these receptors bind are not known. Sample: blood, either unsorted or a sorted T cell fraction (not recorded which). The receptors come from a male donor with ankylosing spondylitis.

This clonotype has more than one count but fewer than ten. The CDR3 DNA reads as TGCAGTGTGAGGACTAGCCGCAACGAGCAGTACTTC. Amino acids: CSVRTSRNEQYF. This sequence joins TRBV20-1 and TRBJ2-7; TRBD2 agrees at 8 bases. Trimming at V came to 7 bases and at J to 5 bases, leaving 7 bases not matched to a gene. Germline V lookup: CDR1 DFQATT, CDR2 SNEGSKA (reference sequence). The CDR3 has 12 residues.

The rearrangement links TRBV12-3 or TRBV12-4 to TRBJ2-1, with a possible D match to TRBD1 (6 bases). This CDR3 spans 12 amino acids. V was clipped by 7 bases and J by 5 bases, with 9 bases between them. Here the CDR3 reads CASTGQHNEQFF. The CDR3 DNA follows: TGTGCCAGCACCGGACAGCACAATGAGCAGTTCTTC.

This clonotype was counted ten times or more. The CDR3 nucleotides read TGCAGTGCTGTACCGCGGGAGGGGGGGGCAGATACGCAGTATTTT. It is translated as CSAVPREGGADTQYF. The chain is built from TRBV20-1 and TRBJ2-3; 9 bases map to TRBD2. The V gene's germline CDR1 is DFQATT and CDR2 SNEGSKA (reference sequence). V trimming: 5 bases; J trimming: 4 bases; junction bases outside the gene matches: 10. This CDR3 has 15 amino acids.

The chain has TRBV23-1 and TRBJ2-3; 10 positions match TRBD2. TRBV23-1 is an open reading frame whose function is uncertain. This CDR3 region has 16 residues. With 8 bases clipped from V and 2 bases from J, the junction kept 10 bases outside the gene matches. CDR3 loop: CASGKSTSGHTDTQYF. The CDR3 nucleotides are TGCGCCAGCGGAAAATCGACTAGCGGGCACACAGATACGCAGTATTTT.

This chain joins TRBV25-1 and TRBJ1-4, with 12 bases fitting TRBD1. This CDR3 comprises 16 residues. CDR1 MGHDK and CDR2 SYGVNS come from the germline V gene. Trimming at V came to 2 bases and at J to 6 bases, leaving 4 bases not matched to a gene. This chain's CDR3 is CASSEPGQGAYEKLFF. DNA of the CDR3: TGTGCCAGCAGTGAACCGGGACAGGGGGCATATGAAAAACTGTTTTTT.

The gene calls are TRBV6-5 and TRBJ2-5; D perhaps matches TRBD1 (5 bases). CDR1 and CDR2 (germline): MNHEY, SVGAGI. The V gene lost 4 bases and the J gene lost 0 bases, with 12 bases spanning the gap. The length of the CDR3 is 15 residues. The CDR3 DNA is TGTGCCAGCAGTTCCACACGACAGCACCAAGAGACCCAGTACTTC. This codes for CASSSTRQHQETQYF.

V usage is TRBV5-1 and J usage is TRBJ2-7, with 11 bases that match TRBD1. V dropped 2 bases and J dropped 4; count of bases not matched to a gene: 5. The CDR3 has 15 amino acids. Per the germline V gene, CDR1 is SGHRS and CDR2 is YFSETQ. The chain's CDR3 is CASSFWDRGDYEQYF. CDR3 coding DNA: TGCGCCAGCAGCTTCTGGGACAGGGGGGATTACGAGCAGTACTTC.

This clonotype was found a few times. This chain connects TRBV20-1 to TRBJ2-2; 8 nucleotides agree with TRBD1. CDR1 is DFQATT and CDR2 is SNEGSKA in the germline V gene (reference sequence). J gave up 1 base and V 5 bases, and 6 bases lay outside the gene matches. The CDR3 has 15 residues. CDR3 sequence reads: CSALKGTGNTGELFF. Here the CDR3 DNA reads TGCAGTGCTCTGAAAGGGACAGGGAACACCGGGGAGCTGTTTTTT.

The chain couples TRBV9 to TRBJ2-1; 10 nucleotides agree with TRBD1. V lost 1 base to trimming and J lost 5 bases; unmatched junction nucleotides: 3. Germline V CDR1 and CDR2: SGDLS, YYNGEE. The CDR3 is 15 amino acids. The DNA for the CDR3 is TGTGCCAGCAGCGTATGGGACAGGGGTGACAATGAGCAGTTCTTC. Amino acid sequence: CASSVWDRGDNEQFF. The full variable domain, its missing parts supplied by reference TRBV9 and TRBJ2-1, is DSGVTQTPKHLITATGQRVTLRCSPRSGDLSVYWYQQSLDQGLQFLIQYYNGEERAKGNILERFSAQQFPDLHSELNLSSLELGDSALYFCASSVWDRGDNEQFFGPGTRLTVL.

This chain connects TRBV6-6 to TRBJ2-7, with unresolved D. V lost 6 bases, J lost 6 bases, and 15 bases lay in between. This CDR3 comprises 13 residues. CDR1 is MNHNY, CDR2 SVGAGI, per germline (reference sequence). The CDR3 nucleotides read TGTGCCAGCAGGTCGATAGGGTTACGCGAGCAGTACTTC. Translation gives CASRSIGLREQYF.

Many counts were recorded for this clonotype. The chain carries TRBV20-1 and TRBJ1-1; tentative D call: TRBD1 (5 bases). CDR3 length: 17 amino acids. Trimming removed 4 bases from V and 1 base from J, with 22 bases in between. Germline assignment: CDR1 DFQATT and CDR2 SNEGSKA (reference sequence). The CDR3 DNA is TGCAGTGCTAATATCGTGAGAGGGGACCTTACGAACACTGAAGCTTTCTTT. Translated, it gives CSANIVRGDLTNTEAFF.

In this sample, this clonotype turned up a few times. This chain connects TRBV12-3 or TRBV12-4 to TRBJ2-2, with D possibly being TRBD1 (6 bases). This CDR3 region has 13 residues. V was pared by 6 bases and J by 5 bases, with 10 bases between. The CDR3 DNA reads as TGTGCCAGCAGCCAGCAGGGGACCGGGGAGCTGTTTTTT. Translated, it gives CASSQQGTGELFF.

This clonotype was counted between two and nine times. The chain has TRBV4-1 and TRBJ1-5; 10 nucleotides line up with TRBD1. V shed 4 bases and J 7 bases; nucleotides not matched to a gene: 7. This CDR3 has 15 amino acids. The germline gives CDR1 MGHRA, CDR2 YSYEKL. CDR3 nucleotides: TGCGCCAGCAGCCGGTCAGGGACAGGGGAACAGCCCCAGCATTTT. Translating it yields CASSRSGTGEQPQHF.

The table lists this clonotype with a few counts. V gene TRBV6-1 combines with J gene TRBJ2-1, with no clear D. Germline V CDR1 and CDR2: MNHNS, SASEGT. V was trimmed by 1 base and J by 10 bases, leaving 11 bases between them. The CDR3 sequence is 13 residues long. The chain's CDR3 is CASSEVGLEEQFF. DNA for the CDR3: TGTGCCAGCAGTGAAGTAGGGCTGGAGGAGCAGTTCTTC.

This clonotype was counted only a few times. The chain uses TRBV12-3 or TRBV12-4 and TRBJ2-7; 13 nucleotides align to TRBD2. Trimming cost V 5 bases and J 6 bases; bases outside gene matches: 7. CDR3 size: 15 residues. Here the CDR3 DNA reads TGTGCCAGCAGTGCCGGACTAGCGGGAGACAGCGAGCAGTACTTC. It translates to CASSAGLAGDSEQYF.

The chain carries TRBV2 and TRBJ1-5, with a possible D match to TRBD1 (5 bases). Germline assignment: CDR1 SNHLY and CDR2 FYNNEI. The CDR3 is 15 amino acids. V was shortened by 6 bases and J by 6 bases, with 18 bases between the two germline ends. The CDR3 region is CASRGEQGGGQPQHF. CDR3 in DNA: TGTGCCAGCAGGGGTGAGCAGGGCGGGGGTCAGCCCCAGCATTTT.

CDR3 sequence: CASSPLGGANEQFF. DNA for the CDR3: TGTGCCAGTAGTCCGCTCGGGGGGGCCAATGAGCAGTTCTTC. The chain carries TRBV19 and TRBJ2-1; TRBD2 agrees at 8 bases. The ends lost 5 bases at V and 6 bases at J; junction bases unmatched: 6. CDR1 and CDR2 (germline): LNHDA, SQIVND (reference sequence). The CDR3 runs 14 residues.

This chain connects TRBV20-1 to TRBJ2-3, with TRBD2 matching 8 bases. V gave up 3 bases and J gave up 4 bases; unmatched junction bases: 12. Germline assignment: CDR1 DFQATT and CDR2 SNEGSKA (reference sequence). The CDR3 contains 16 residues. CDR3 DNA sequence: TGCAGTGCTAGGTCTGCCAGCGGGAGTAGGCCAGATACGCAGTATTTT. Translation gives CSARSASGSRPDTQYF.

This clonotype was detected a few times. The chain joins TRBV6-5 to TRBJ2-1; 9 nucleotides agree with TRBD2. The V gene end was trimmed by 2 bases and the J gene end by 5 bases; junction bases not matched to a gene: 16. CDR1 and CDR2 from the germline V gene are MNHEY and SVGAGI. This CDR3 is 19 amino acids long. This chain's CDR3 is CASSYPRRNSGSLNNEQFF. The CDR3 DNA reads TGTGCCAGCAGTTACCCCCGTCGGAATAGCGGGAGTCTTAACAATGAGCAGTTCTTC.

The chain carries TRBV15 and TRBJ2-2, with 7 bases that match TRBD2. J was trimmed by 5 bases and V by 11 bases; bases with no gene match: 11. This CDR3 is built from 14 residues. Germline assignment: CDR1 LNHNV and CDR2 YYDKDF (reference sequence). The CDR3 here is CAAGGVAGTGELFF. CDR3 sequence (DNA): TGTGCCGCCGGCGGAGTAGCGGGTACCGGGGAGCTGTTTTTT.

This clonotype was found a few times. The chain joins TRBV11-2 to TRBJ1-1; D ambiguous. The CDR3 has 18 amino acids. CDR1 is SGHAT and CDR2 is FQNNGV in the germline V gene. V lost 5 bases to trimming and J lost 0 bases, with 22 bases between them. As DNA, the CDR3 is TGTGCCAGCAGCACCACCTTGGGGAAGCACTTCATGAACACTGAAGCTTTCTTT. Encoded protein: CASSTTLGKHFMNTEAFF.

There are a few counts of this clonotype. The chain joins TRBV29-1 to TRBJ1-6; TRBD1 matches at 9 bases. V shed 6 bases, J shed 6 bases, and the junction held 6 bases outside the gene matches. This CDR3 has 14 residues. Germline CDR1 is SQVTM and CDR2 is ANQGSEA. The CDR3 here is CSVSGQGLNSPLHF. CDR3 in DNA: TGCAGCGTCTCGGGACAGGGACTTAATTCACCCCTCCACTTT.

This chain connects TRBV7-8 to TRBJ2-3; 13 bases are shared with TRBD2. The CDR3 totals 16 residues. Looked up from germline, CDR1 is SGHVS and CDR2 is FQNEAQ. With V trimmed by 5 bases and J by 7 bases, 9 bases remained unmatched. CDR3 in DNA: TGTGCCAGCAGCATCGGGACTAGCGGGGCCCGAAATACGCAGTATTTT. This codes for CASSIGTSGARNTQYF.

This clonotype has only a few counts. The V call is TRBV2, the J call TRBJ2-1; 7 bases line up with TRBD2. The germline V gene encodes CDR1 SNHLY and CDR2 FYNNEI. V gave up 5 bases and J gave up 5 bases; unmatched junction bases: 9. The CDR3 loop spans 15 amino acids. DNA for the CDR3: TGTGCCAGCAGTCCGAACCCGGGGACTAACAATGAGCAGTTCTTC. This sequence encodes CASSPNPGTNNEQFF.

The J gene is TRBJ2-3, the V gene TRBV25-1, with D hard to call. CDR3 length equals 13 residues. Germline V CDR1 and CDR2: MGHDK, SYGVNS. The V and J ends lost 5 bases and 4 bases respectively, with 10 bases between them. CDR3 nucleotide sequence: TGTGCCAGCAGTAACAGAGTGGCAGATACGCAGTATTTT. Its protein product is CASSNRVADTQYF.

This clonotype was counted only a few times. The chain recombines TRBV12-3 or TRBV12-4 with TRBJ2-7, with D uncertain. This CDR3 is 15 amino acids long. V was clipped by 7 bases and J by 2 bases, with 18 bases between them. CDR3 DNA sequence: TGTGCCAGCACCAACAGAATGTTAGGAGCCTACGAGCAGTACTTC. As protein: CASTNRMLGAYEQYF.

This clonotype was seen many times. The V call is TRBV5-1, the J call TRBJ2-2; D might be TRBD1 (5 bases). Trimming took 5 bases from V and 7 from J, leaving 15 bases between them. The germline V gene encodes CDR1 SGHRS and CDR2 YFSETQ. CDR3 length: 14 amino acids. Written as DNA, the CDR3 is TGCGCCAGCAGACCGACAGACGTGTACGGGGAGCTGTTTTTT. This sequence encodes CASRPTDVYGELFF.

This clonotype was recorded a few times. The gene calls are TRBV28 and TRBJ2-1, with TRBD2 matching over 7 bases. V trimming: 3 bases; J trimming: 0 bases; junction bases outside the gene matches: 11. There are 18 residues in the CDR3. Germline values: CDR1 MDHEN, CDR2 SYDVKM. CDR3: CASSFIRLAVSSYNEQFF. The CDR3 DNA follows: TGTGCCAGCAGTTTCATTCGTCTAGCGGTGTCCTCCTACAATGAGCAGTTCTTC.

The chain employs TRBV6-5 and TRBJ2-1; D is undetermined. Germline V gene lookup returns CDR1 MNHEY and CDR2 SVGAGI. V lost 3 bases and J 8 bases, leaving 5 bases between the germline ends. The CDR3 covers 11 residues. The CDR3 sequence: CASSYRYEQFF. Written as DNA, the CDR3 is TGTGCCAGCAGTTATAGGTATGAGCAGTTCTTC.

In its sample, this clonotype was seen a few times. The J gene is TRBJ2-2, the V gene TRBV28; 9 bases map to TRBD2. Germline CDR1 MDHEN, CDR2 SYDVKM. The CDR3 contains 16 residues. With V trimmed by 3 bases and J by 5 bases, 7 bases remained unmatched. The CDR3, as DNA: TGTGCCAGCAGTTTTTCTAGCGGGAAAGAAACCGGGGAGCTGTTTTTT. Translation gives CASSFSSGKETGELFF.